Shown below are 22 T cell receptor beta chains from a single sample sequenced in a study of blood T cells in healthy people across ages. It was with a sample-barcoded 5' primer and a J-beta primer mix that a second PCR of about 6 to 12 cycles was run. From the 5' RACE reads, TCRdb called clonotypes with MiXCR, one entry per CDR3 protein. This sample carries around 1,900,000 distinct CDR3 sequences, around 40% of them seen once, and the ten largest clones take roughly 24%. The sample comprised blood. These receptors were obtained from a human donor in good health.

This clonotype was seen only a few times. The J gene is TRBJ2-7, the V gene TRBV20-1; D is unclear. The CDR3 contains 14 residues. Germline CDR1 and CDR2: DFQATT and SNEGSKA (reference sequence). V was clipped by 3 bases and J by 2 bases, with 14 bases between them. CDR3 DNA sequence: TGCAGTGCTAGGAGGCAGACTTACCCCTACGAGCAGTACTTC. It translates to CSARRQTYPYEQYF.

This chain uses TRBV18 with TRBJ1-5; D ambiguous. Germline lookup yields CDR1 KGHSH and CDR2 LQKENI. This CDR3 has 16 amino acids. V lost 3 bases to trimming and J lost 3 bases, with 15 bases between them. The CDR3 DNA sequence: TGTGCCAGCTCACCTGAGAGAGGCAGCCCCAATCAGCCCCAGCATTTT. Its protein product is CASSPERGSPNQPQHF.

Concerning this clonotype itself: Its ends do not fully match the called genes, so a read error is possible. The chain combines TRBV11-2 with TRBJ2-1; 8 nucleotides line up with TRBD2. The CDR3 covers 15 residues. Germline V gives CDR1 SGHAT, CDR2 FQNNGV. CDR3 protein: CASSLGSGGPNGQFF. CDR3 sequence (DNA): TGTGCCAGCAGCTTAGGGTCGGGGGGGCCCAATGGGCAGTTCTTC.

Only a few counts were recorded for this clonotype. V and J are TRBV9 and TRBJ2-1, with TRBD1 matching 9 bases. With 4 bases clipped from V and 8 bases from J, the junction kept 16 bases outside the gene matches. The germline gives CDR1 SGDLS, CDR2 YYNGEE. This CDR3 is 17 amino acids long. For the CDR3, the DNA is TGTGCCAGCAGCCTCCGAACCGGGACAGGGAGGTTCCATGAGCAGTTCTTC. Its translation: CASSLRTGTGRFHEQFF.

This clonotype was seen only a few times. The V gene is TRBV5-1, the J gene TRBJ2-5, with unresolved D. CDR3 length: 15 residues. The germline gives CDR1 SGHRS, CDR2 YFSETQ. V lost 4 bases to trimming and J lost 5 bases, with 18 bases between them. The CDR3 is CASSPNHGGEETQYF. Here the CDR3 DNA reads TGCGCCAGCAGCCCGAATCACGGTGGAGAGGAGACCCAGTACTTC.

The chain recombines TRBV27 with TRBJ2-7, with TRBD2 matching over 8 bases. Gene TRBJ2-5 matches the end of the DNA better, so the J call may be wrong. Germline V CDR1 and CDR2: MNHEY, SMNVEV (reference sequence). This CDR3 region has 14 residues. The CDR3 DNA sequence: TGTGCCAGCTCCCAGCGGGGGACATGGGAGACCCAGTACTTC. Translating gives CASSQRGTWETQYF.

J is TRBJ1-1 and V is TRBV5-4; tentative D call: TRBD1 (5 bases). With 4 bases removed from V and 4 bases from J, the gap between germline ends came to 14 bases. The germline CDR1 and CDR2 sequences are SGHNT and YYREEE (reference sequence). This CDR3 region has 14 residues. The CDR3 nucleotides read TGTGCCAGCAGCCTAATAACAGGTAGCACTGAAGCTTTCTTT. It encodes CASSLITGSTEAFF.

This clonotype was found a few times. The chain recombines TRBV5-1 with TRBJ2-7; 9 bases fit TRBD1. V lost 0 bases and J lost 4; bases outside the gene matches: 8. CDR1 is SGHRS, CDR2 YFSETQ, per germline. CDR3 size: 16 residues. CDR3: CASSLATGTGRYEQYF. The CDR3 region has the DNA TGCGCCAGCAGCTTGGCAACCGGGACAGGGCGGTACGAGCAGTACTTC.

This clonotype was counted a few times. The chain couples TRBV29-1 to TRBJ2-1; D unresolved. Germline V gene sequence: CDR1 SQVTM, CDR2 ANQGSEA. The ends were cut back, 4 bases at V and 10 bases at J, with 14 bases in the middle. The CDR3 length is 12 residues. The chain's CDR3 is CSVVVRLYEQFF. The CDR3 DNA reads TGCAGCGTTGTTGTTAGACTCTACGAGCAGTTCTTC.

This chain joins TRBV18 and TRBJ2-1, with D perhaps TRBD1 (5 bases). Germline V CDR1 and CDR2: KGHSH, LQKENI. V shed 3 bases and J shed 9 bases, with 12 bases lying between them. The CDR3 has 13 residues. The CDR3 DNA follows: TGTGCCAGCTCACCCCTCCAGGGTGGTGAGCAGTTCTTC. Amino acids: CASSPLQGGEQFF. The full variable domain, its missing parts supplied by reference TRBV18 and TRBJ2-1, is NAGVMQNPRHLVRRRGQEARLRCSPMKGHSHVYWYRQLPEEGLKFMVYLQKENIIDESGMPKERFSAEFPKEGPSILRIQQVVRGDSAAYFCASSPLQGGEQFFGPGTRLTVL.

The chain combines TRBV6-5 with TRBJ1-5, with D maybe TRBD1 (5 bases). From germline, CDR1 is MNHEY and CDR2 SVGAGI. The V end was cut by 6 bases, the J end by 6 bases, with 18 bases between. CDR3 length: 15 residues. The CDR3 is CASSRTHHGGQPQHF. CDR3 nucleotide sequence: TGTGCCAGCAGCCGTACCCACCACGGGGGTCAGCCCCAGCATTTT.

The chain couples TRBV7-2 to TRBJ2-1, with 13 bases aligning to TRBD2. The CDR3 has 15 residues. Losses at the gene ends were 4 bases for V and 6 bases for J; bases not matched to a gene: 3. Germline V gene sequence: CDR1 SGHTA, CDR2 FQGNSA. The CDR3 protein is CASSSTSGGINEQFF. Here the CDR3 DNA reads TGTGCCAGCAGCTCGACTAGCGGGGGGATCAATGAGCAGTTCTTC.

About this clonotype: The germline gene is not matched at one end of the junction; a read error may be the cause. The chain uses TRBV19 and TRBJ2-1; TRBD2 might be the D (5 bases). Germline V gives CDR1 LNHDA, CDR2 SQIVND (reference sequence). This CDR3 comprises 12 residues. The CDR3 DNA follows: TGTGCCAGGAGTACCTGGACGACTAATCCGTTCTTC. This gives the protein CARSTWTTNPFF.

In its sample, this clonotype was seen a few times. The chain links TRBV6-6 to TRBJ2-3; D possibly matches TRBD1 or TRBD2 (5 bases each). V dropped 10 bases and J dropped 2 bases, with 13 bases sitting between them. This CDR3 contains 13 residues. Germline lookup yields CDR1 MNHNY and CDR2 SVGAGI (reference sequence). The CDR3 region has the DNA TGTGCCACCCGACCGGGGCACACAGATACGCAGTATTTT. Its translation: CATRPGHTDTQYF.

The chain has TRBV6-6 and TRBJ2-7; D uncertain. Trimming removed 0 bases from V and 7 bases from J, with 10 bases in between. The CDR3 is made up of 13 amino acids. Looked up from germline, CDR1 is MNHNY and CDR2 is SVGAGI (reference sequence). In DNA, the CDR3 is TGTGCCAGCAGTTACTCCCTAGGTAATGAGCAGTACTTC. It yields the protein CASSYSLGNEQYF.

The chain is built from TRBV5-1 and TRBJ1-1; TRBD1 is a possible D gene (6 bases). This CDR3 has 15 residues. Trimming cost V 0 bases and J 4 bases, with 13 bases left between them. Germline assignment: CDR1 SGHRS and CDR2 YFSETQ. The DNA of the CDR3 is TGCGCCAGCAGCTTGGATGAGGGCAGGGGCACTGAAGCTTTCTTT. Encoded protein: CASSLDEGRGTEAFF.

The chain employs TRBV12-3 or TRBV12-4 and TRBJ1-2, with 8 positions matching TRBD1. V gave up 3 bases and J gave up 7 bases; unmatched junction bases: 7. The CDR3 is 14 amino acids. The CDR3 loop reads CASSFVAGGSGYTF. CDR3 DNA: TGTGCCAGCAGTTTCGTCGCAGGGGGCAGTGGCTACACCTTC.

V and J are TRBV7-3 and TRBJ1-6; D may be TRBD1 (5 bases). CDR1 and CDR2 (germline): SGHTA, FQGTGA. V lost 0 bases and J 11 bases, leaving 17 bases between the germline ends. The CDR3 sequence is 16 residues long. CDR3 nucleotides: TGTGCCAGCAGCTTAACGACGGCCGGGGCAGGGACACCCCTCCACTTT. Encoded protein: CASSLTTAGAGTPLHF.

CDR3 amino acids: CASKAHTDTQYF. CDR3 in DNA: TGTGCCAGCAAGGCCCACACAGATACGCAGTATTTT. The chain couples TRBV12-3 or TRBV12-4 to TRBJ2-3; no clear D. Trimming left V 7 bases short and J 2 bases short, with 7 bases between. The CDR3 is 12 residues long.

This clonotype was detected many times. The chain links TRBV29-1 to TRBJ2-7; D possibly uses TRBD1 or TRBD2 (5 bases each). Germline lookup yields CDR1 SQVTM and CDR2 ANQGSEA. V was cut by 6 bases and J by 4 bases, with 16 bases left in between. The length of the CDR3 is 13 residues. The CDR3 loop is CSVRGTDHYEQYF. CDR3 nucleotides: TGCAGCGTGCGAGGGACCGATCATTACGAGCAGTACTTC.

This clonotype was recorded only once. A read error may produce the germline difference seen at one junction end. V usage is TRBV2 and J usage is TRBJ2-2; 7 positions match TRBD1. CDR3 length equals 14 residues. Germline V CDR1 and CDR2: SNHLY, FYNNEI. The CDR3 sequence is CASIGGENTGERFF. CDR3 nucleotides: TGTGCCAGCATAGGGGGCGAGAACACCGGGGAGCGGTTTTTT.

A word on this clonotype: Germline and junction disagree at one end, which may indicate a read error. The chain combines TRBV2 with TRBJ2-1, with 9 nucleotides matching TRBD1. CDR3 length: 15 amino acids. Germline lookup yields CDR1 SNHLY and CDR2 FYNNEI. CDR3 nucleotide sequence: TGTGCCAACAGTGATACCGGGACAGGGATTCATGAGCAGTTCTTC. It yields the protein CANSDTGTGIHEQFF.